Each of the 25 T cell receptor beta chains below was sequenced from the same sample in a study of blood T cell repertoires in COVID-19. Method: immunoSEQ multiplex PCR; TCRdb's copy keeps in-frame clones and lacks some. Of roughly 130,000 clones listed, approximately 84% were seen once; the top ten hold around 3.2%. Sequenced material: PBMCs or T cells enriched from blood (not recorded which). The receptors here all came from a woman aged 45-59 years with acute COVID-19.

The chain links TRBV28 to TRBJ2-1; 13 nucleotides line up with TRBD2. Germline trimming cut 3 bases from V and 6 bases from J; bases unmatched to any gene: 5. This CDR3 has 16 amino acids. Germline values: CDR1 MDHEN, CDR2 SYDVKM. The CDR3, as DNA: TGTGCCAGCAGTTTGTCGACTAGCGGGAGGTCCAATGAGCAGTTCTTC. Its translation is CASSLSTSGRSNEQFF.

This clone was recorded once. A read error may account for a junction end that differs from germline. J is TRBJ2-1 and V is TRBV13; 9 nucleotides line up with TRBD2. Per germline, CDR1 PRHDT and CDR2 FYEKMQ (reference sequence). This CDR3 region has 12 residues. For the CDR3, the DNA is TGTGCCAGCAGCCTAGGACTAGCGAAGCAGTTCTTC. Translated, it gives CASSLGLAKQFF.

The rearrangement uses TRBV5-4 and TRBJ2-7; 9 bases line up with TRBD1. Losses at the gene ends were 4 bases for V and 5 bases for J; bases not matched to a gene: 1. The CDR3 extends over 12 amino acids. CDR1 SGHNT and CDR2 YYREEE come from the germline V gene (reference sequence). Here the CDR3 reads CASSRDRDEQYF. CDR3 sequence (DNA): TGTGCCAGCAGCCGGGACAGGGACGAGCAGTACTTC. The full variable domain, with the rest looked up from reference TRBV5-4 and TRBJ2-7, is ETGVTQSPTHLIKTRGQQVTLRCSSQSGHNTVSWYQQALGQGPQFIFQYYREEENGRGNFPPRFSGLQFPNYSSELNVNALELDDSALYLCASSRDRDEQYFGPGTRLTVT.

The V call is TRBV6-5, the J call TRBJ1-1; D unclear. V was clipped by 6 bases and J by 0 bases, with 14 bases between them. The CDR3 is 15 residues long. The V gene's germline CDR1 is MNHEY and CDR2 SVGAGI. In nucleotides, the CDR3 is TGTGCCAGCAGGCCCCCCCGGGGAGTGAACACTGAAGCTTTCTTT. This sequence encodes CASRPPRGVNTEAFF.

The chain has TRBV15 and TRBJ1-5; 7 nucleotides align to TRBD1. The CDR3 loop spans 15 amino acids. The trim removed 1 base at V and 2 bases at J, leaving 2 bases unmatched. Looked up from germline, CDR1 is LNHNV and CDR2 is YYDKDF (reference sequence). The DNA for the CDR3 is TGTGCCACCAGCAGAGCAACAGGGGGCAATCAGCCCCAGCATTTT. It specifies CATSRATGGNQPQHF.

The rearrangement uses TRBV7-9 and TRBJ2-3, with D possibly being TRBD1 (5 bases). From germline, CDR1 is SEHNR and CDR2 FQNEAQ (reference sequence). The germline V and J ends were trimmed by 3 bases and 2 bases, with 12 bases remaining between them. The CDR3 is made up of 15 amino acids. In nucleotides, the CDR3 is TGTGCCAGCAGCTTTTTACCGACAGACACAGATACGCAGTATTTT. Residues: CASSFLPTDTDTQYF.

This rearrangement joins TRBV4-1 to TRBJ2-1, with 9 nucleotides matching TRBD2. J was trimmed by 8 bases and V by 3 bases; bases with no gene match: 14. CDR3 length equals 17 residues. Per the germline V gene, CDR1 is MGHRA and CDR2 is YSYEKL. The CDR3 loop reads CASSQRGDSGSFHEQFF. The CDR3, as DNA: TGCGCCAGCAGCCAGAGGGGAGATAGCGGGAGTTTCCATGAGCAGTTCTTC.

The gene calls are TRBV7-6 and TRBJ2-5; 7 bases align to TRBD2. The CDR3 is made up of 14 amino acids. From germline, CDR1 is SGHVS and CDR2 FNYEAQ. Germline trimming cut 5 bases from V and 3 bases from J; bases unmatched to any gene: 6. The CDR3 sequence is CASSESGAEETQYF. The CDR3 DNA is TGTGCCAGCAGCGAAAGCGGGGCAGAAGAGACCCAGTACTTC.

The V gene is TRBV11-1, the J gene TRBJ1-3, with D possibly being TRBD1 (6 bases). The CDR3 covers 14 residues. CDR1 is SGHAT, CDR2 FQDESV, per germline (reference sequence). Trimming removed 2 bases at V and 4 bases at J, with 9 bases between. CDR3 nucleotide sequence: TGTGCCAGCAGCTTATGGACAGAGGGAAACACCATATATTTT. Protein: CASSLWTEGNTIYF.

V usage is TRBV27 and J usage is TRBJ1-1; possibly TRBD1 for D (6 bases). The CDR3 runs to 13 residues. V was trimmed by 9 bases and J by 4 bases, leaving 15 bases between them. Germline CDR1 is MNHEY and CDR2 is SMNVEV (reference sequence). The CDR3 nucleotides read TGTGCCAGTCGGGGGGGGGCGGGCACTGAAGCTTTCTTT. Its protein is CASRGGAGTEAFF.

The chain couples TRBV11-1 to TRBJ2-7; 9 bases agree with TRBD1. The CDR3 covers 15 residues. Germline CDR1 reads SGHAT; CDR2 reads FQDESV (reference sequence). V dropped 6 bases and J dropped 2; count of bases not matched to a gene: 8. The CDR3 DNA follows: TGTGCCAGCAGTTTACCCGGGACAGGGACCTACGAGCAGTACTTC. Translation: CASSLPGTGTYEQYF. The full variable domain, its missing parts supplied by reference TRBV11-1 and TRBJ2-7, is EAEVAQSPRYKITEKSQAVAFWCDPISGHATLYWYRQILGQGPELLVQFQDESVVDDSQLPKDRFSAERLKGVDSTLKIQPAELGDSAMYLCASSLPGTGTYEQYFGPGTRLTVT.

This clone was observed a handful of times. The chain joins TRBV6-5 to TRBJ2-2; tentatively, D is TRBD2 (7 bases). Per the germline V gene, CDR1 is MNHEY and CDR2 is SVGAGI. The length of the CDR3 is 15 residues. Trimming removed 10 bases at V and 1 base at J, with 16 bases between. CDR3 amino acids: CATYPGGRNTGELFF. DNA for the CDR3: TGTGCCACTTATCCCGGGGGGCGGAACACCGGGGAGCTGTTTTTT.

The chain employs TRBV3-1 (or the pseudogene TRBV3-2) and TRBJ1-5; D call uncertain. The CDR3 length is 15 residues. Germline assignment: CDR1 LGHDT and CDR2 YNNKEL (reference sequence). V dropped 4 bases and J dropped 6 bases, with 16 bases sitting between them. The CDR3, as DNA: TGTGCCAGCAGCCTATACCCTGGCCATCTTCAGCCCCAGCATTTT. It encodes CASSLYPGHLQPQHF.

This chain's CDR3 is CASSLYGLGTANTGELFF. The CDR3 DNA is TGTGCCAGCAGTCTTTATGGTCTCGGGACAGCGAACACCGGGGAGCTGTTTTTT. V usage is TRBV6-2 or TRBV6-3 and J usage is TRBJ2-2; 7 positions agree with TRBD1. The CDR3 sequence is 18 residues long. J lost 0 bases, V lost 5 bases, and 12 bases had no gene match. Germline CDR1 is MNHEY and CDR2 is SVGEGT.

The V call is TRBV29-1, the J call TRBJ2-1; 8 bases are a match to TRBD2. CDR1 and CDR2 (germline): SQVTM, ANQGSEA. There are 13 residues in the CDR3. The junction had 7 bases not matched to a gene; V was cut back by 4 bases and J by 8 bases. The CDR3 region is CSVGWLAGDEQFF. CDR3 bases: TGCAGCGTTGGATGGCTAGCGGGCGATGAGCAGTTCTTC.

The CDR3 DNA is TGTGCCAGCACTTTGGGGGCGGCGAACACTGAAGCTTTCTTT. Its protein is CASTLGAANTEAFF. This chain connects TRBV3-1 (or the pseudogene TRBV3-2) to TRBJ1-1; D is perhaps TRBD1 (6 bases). Germline-derived CDR1 and CDR2 are LGHDT and YNNKEL (reference sequence). Trimming took off 7 bases at V and 1 base at J, with 13 bases between the two ends. The CDR3 totals 14 residues.

There are a few counts of this clone. The chain employs TRBV12-3 or TRBV12-4 and TRBJ1-1, with D perhaps matching TRBD1 (5 bases). CDR3 length: 13 residues. V lost 5 bases and J lost 10, with 17 bases in between. The DNA for the CDR3 is TGTGCCAGCAGTCCTCGGGGGGGTTGGGGAGCTTTCTTT. This translates into CASSPRGGWGAFF.

This clone was seen just once. The rearrangement joins TRBV24-1 to TRBJ2-4, with D perhaps TRBD1 (6 bases). This CDR3 has 16 amino acids. Germline V gives CDR1 KGHDR, CDR2 SFDVKD. Trimming took 2 bases from V and 0 from J, leaving 10 bases between them. The DNA for the CDR3 is TGTGCCACCAGTGATTGGGGCAGGGGAGCCAAAAACATTCAGTACTTC. Translating gives CATSDWGRGAKNIQYF.

The J gene is TRBJ2-3, the V gene TRBV4-3, with TRBD2 matching over 16 bases. Looked up from germline, CDR1 is LGHNA and CDR2 is YSLEER. The CDR3 spans 21 residues. Losses at the gene ends were 5 bases for V and 4 bases for J; bases not matched to a gene: 18. The CDR3 is CASSGFGPSGLAGGGADTQYF. CDR3 DNA sequence: TGCGCCAGCAGCGGGTTTGGACCGTCGGGACTAGCGGGAGGGGGCGCAGATACGCAGTATTTT.

As for this clone: In the same sample, other DNA sequences code for this CDR3. The chain is built from TRBV5-1 and TRBJ2-5; TRBD2 agrees at 10 bases. This CDR3 has 15 amino acids. From germline, CDR1 is SGHRS and CDR2 YFSETQ. Losses at the gene ends were 0 bases for V and 3 bases for J; bases not matched to a gene: 2. CDR3 nucleotides: TGCGCCAGCAGCTTGGTCCTAGCGGGAGAAGAGACCCAGTACTTC. Amino acids: CASSLVLAGEETQYF. Drawing the rest from reference TRBV5-1 and TRBJ2-5, the complete variable domain is KAGVTQTPRYLIKTRGQQVTLSCSPISGHRSVSWYQQTPGQGLQFLFEYFSETQRNKGNFPGRFSGRQFSNSRSEMNVSTLELGDSALYLCASSLVLAGEETQYFGPGTRLLVL.

The chain has TRBV5-4 and TRBJ2-1; D perhaps matches TRBD2 (6 bases). This CDR3 region has 16 residues. The germline V gene encodes CDR1 SGHNT and CDR2 YYREEE (reference sequence). V gave up 0 bases and J gave up 2 bases, with 12 bases separating them. The CDR3 here is CASSLGRRGTYNEQFF. The CDR3 bases are TGTGCCAGCAGCTTGGGTAGGCGGGGAACCTACAATGAGCAGTTCTTC.

The chain is built from TRBV9 and TRBJ2-3; a possible D gene is TRBD2 (5 bases). The CDR3 is 12 amino acids. The V end was cut by 7 bases, the J end by 4 bases, with 10 bases between. Germline V gene lookup returns CDR1 SGDLS and CDR2 YYNGEE. CDR3: CASEADADTQYF. DNA for the CDR3: TGTGCCAGCGAAGCGGACGCAGATACGCAGTATTTT. Full variable domain (missing parts from reference TRBV9 and TRBJ2-3): DSGVTQTPKHLITATGQRVTLRCSPRSGDLSVYWYQQSLDQGLQFLIQYYNGEERAKGNILERFSAQQFPDLHSELNLSSLELGDSALYFCASEADADTQYFGPGTRLTVL.

This chain links TRBV27 with TRBJ1-5, with TRBD1 identical over 8 bases. Per germline, CDR1 MNHEY and CDR2 SMNVEV (reference sequence). V was pared by 5 bases and J by 7 bases, with 13 bases of the junction left unmatched. There are 16 residues in the CDR3. The CDR3 is CASSPQTGDLGQPQHF. CDR3 bases: TGTGCCAGCAGTCCCCAGACAGGGGATTTAGGGCAGCCCCAGCATTTT.

J is TRBJ2-1 and V is TRBV20-1, with 10 nucleotides matching TRBD2. The J segment lost 6 bases and the V segment lost 3 bases, leaving 5 bases of the junction unmatched. CDR3 length: 14 residues. Germline V gene lookup returns CDR1 DFQATT and CDR2 SNEGSKA (reference sequence). The CDR3 DNA reads as TGCAGTGCTAGTAGCGGGAGGACTTCCAATGAGCAGTTCTTC. Its translation is CSASSGRTSNEQFF.

This clone has ten or more counts. V and J are TRBV11-2 and TRBJ2-5; D uncertain. The CDR3 runs 13 residues. CDR1 and CDR2 (germline): SGHAT, FQNNGV. V was clipped by 5 bases and J by 2 bases, with 9 bases between them. The CDR3 DNA follows: TGTGCCAGCAGCCTCTGGCGGCAAGAGACCCAGTACTTC. Translation gives CASSLWRQETQYF.